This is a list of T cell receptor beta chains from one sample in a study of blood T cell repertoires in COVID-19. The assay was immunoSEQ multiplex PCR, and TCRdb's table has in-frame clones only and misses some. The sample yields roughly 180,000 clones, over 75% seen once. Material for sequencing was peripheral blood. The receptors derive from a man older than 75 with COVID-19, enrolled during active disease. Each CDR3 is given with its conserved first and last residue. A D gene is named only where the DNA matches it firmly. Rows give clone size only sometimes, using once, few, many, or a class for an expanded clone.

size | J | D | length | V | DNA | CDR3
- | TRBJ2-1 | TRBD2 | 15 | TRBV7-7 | TGTGCCAGCAGCTGGGGACTAGCGGGGTTAAGGGAGCAGTTCTTC | CASSWGLAGLREQFF
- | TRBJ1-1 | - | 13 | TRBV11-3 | TGTGCCAGCAGCTTCACAGGGAACACTGAAGCTTTCTTT | CASSFTGNTEAFF
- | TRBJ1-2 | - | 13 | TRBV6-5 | TGTGCCAGCACCCCGGACAGCCTCTATGGCTACACCTTC | CASTPDSLYGYTF
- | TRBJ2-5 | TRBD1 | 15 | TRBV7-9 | TGTGCCAGCAGCTTCCTCCTGACAGGGGGCGAGACCCAGTACTTC | CASSFLLTGGETQYF
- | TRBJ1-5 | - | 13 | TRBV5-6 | TGTGCCAGCAGTGGCGGCAGCAATCAGCCCCAGCATTTT | CASSGGSNQPQHF
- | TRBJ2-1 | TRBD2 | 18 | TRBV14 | TGTGCCAGCAGCCAAGATCTAAGCGGGGGGACGTACTACAATGAGCAGTTCTTC | CASSQDLSGGTYYNEQFF
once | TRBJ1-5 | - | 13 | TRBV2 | TGTGCCAGCAGTGTAGGAGGGGATCAGCCCCAGCATTTT | CASSVGGDQPQHF
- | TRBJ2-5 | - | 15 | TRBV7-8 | TGTGCCAGCAGGTGGGCAGGGTTGAACCAAGAGACCCAGTACTTC | CASRWAGLNQETQYF
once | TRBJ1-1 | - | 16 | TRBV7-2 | TGTGCCAGCAGCTTATATGGCGGGGGGCTGAACACTGAAGCTTTCTTT | CASSLYGGGLNTEAFF
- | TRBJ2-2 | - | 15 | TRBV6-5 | TGTGCCAGCATCTGGACAGGGAGGGGGACCGGGGAGCTGTTTTTT | CASIWTGRGTGELFF
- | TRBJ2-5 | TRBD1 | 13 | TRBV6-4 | TGTGCCAGCACCCCGGACAGGTCGGAGACCCAGTACTTC | CASTPDRSETQYF
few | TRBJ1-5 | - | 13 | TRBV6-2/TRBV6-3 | TGTGCCAGCAGTTGGGCAGGGGCTCAGCCCCAGCATTTT | CASSWAGAQPQHF
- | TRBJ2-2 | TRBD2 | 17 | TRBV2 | TGTGCCAGCAGTAAGCGAGGCGGGGGGGCGAACACCGGGGAGCTGTTTTTT | CASSKRGGGANTGELFF
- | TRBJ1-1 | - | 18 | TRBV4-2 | TGTGCCAGCAGCCAAGTGGGGCGAGGTAGTGGGGATAACACTGAAGCTTTCTTT | CASSQVGRGSGDNTEAFF
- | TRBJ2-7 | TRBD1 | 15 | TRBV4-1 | TGCGCCAGCAGCCAAGAACCGGACAGGTTGTACGAGCAGTACTTC | CASSQEPDRLYEQYF
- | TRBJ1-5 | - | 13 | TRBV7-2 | TGTGCCAGCAGTCCAGGGGTCTGGCAGCCCCAGCATTTT | CASSPGVWQPQHF
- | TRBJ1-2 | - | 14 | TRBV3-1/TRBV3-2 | TGTGCCAGCAGCCAGCGGGACCTCCACTATGGCTACACCTTC | CASSQRDLHYGYTF
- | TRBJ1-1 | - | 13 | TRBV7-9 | TGTGCCAGCAGCTACCAGATAAACACTGAAGCTTTCTTT | CASSYQINTEAFF
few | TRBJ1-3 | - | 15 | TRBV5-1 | TGCGCCAGCAGCTTGGAGGGGGACGTCGCAAACACCATATATTTT | CASSLEGDVANTIYF